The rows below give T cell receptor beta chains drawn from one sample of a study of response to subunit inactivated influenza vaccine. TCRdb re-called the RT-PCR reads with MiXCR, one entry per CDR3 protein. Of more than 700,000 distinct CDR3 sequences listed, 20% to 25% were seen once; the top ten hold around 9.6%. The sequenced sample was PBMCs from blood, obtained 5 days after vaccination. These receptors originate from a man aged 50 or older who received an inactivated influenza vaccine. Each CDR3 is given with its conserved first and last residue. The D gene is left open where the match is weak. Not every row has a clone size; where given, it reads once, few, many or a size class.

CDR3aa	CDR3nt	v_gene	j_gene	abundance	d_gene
CAIGGSGRPDTQYF	TGTGCCATCGGTGGTAGCGGGAGGCCAGATACGCAGTATTTT	TRBV10-3	TRBJ2-3	many	TRBD2
CASSSLKGQGPSYNEQFF	TGTGCCAGCAGCTCGCTAAAGGGACAGGGACCGTCCTACAATGAGCAGTTCTTC	TRBV11-1	TRBJ2-1	few	TRBD1
CASSLVFSVSNTGELFF	TGTGCCAGCAGCTTAGTCTTCTCGGTTTCGAACACCGGGGAGCTGTTTTTT	TRBV7-2	TRBJ2-2	.	.
CASSDRGSYNSPLHF	TGTGCCAGCAGTGACAGGGGCTCCTATAATTCACCCCTCCACTTT	TRBV6-1	TRBJ1-6	few	.
CASSLRASGGNEQFF	TGTGCCAGCAGTTTGAGGGCTAGCGGGGGAAATGAGCAGTTCTTC	TRBV12-3/TRBV12-4	TRBJ2-1	few	TRBD2
CASSLGGQNYGYTF	TGTGCCAGCAGCTTAGGGGGACAGAACTATGGCTACACCTTC	TRBV7-2	TRBJ1-2	many	TRBD1
CASSLVGREENIQYF	TGTGCCAGCAGCTTAGTGGGCAGGGAGGAAAACATTCAGTACTTC	TRBV7-2	TRBJ2-4	.	.
CASSLATGDLYEQYF	TGTGCCAGCAGCCTAGCGACAGGAGACCTCTACGAGCAGTACTTC	TRBV5-5	TRBJ2-7	few	.
CASSLGISGGSDTQYF	TGCGCCAGCAGCTTGGGAATTTCGGGGGGATCAGATACGCAGTATTTT	TRBV5-1	TRBJ2-3	.	TRBD2
CATSRDRWLAGGNEQFF	TGTGCCACCAGCAGAGATCGTTGGCTAGCGGGGGGGAATGAGCAGTTCTTC	TRBV15	TRBJ2-1	.	TRBD2
CASSQGGRGLTEAFF	TGCGCCAGCAGCCAAGGGGGCAGGGGCTTGACTGAAGCTTTCTTT	TRBV4-3	TRBJ1-1	.	.
CSASGQPGGTQYF	TGCAGTGCTAGCGGGCAGCCCGGCGGTACGCAGTATTTT	TRBV20-1	TRBJ2-3	.	.
CASSYTGGSSYNEQFF	TGTGCCAGCAGTTACACCGGGGGGTCCTCCTACAATGAGCAGTTCTTC	TRBV6-5	TRBJ2-1	many	TRBD2
CASSPSGLTYNEQFF	TGCGCCAGCAGCCCTTCGGGACTTACCTACAATGAGCAGTTCTTC	TRBV5-1	TRBJ2-1	few	.
CASSLGRQNYGYTF	TGTGCCAGCAGTTTGGGGAGACAGAACTATGGCTACACCTTC	TRBV12-3/TRBV12-4	TRBJ1-2	.	.
CASCGLAGEDTQYF	TGCGCCAGCTGTGGACTAGCGGGAGAAGATACGCAGTATTTT	TRBV5-1	TRBJ2-3	.	TRBD2
CASSFSTRAVQFF	TGCGCCAGCAGCTTCTCGACCCGAGCAGTGCAGTTCTTC	TRBV5-1	TRBJ2-1	many	.
CATSSNPGGGSQPQHF	TGTGCCACCAGCAGCAATCCGGGGGGAGGGAGTCAGCCCCAGCATTTT	TRBV15	TRBJ1-5	few	.
CASSPERTSGAYEQYF	TGTGCCAGCAGCCCAGAGAGGACTAGCGGGGCCTACGAGCAGTACTTC	TRBV9	TRBJ2-7	few	TRBD2
CASSLDGTNQPQHF	TGTGCCAGCAGTTTAGACGGCACCAATCAGCCCCAGCATTTT	TRBV12-3/TRBV12-4	TRBJ1-5	.	.
CASSEGRTSGRTADTQYF	TGTGCCAGCAGTGAGGGTCGGACTAGCGGGAGGACCGCAGATACGCAGTATTTT	TRBV6-4	TRBJ2-3	.	TRBD2
CSARDLQGVDTQYF	TGCAGTGCTAGAGATTTACAGGGTGTGGATACGCAGTATTTT	TRBV20-1	TRBJ2-3	.	.
CASSLGGSAVNEKLFF	TGTGCCAGCAGCTTGGGGGGGTCGGCCGTTAATGAAAAACTGTTTTTT	TRBV5-4	TRBJ1-4	.	.
CASSQVITNTGELFF	TGTGCCAGCAGCCAAGTAATAACAAACACCGGGGAGCTGTTTTTT	TRBV14	TRBJ2-2	few	.
CASSAGGYYEQYF	TGTGCCAGTAGCGCCGGAGGGTACTACGAGCAGTACTTC	TRBV19	TRBJ2-7	few	.
CATSDFVGSETQYF	TGTGCCACCAGTGATTTCGTCGGGAGCGAGACCCAGTACTTC	TRBV24-1	TRBJ2-5	few	.
CATRGRAGGYNEQFF	TGTGCCACCAGGGGCCGGGCGGGAGGGTACAATGAGCAGTTCTTC	TRBV24-1	TRBJ2-1	.	TRBD2
CASSLTGGGSQYF	TGTGCCAGCAGTTTAACGGGAGGTGGGTCCCAGTACTTC	TRBV12-3/TRBV12-4	TRBJ2-5	.	TRBD2
CASSLVPNSNTEAFF	TGCGCCAGCAGCTTGGTGCCCAACAGCAACACTGAAGCTTTCTTT	TRBV5-1	TRBJ1-1	.	.
CASSFQGTRDTQYF	TGTGCCAGCAGCTTCCAGGGTACGAGAGATACGCAGTATTTT	TRBV7-9	TRBJ2-3	.	.
CASSESFLPQETQYF	TGTGCCAGCAGTGAATCTTTCCTACCCCAAGAGACCCAGTACTTC	TRBV2	TRBJ2-5	.	.
CASRNFPGTSGSYEQYF	TGTGCCAGCAGAAATTTTCCCGGGACTAGCGGCTCCTACGAGCAGTACTTC	TRBV6-1	TRBJ2-7	few	TRBD2
CASSHGAGINYEQYF	TGTGCCAGCAGCCATGGGGCAGGGATAAACTACGAGCAGTACTTC	TRBV6-1	TRBJ2-7	many	.
CASSLAGNLLHF	TGTGCCAGCAGCTTAGCTGGAAACCTACTCCACTTT	TRBV7-9	TRBJ1-6	few	.
CSARGQFNQPQHF	TGCAGTGCTAGAGGACAGTTCAATCAGCCCCAGCATTTT	TRBV20-1	TRBJ1-5	few	.
CASSLAGLSREQFF	TGTGCCAGCAGTTTAGCAGGCCTTAGCAGGGAGCAGTTCTTC	TRBV12-3/TRBV12-4	TRBJ2-1	few	.
CASSFQGAGGRYNEQFF	TGTGCCAGCAGTTTTCAGGGAGCGGGAGGGAGATACAATGAGCAGTTCTTC	TRBV6-2/TRBV6-3	TRBJ2-1	.	TRBD2
CASSLSSNYEQYF	TGCGCCAGCAGCTTGTCCTCCAACTACGAGCAGTACTTC	TRBV5-1	TRBJ2-7	many	.
CASSSRRGLGTEAFF	TGTGCCAGCAGCTCCAGGAGGGGTTTGGGCACTGAAGCTTTCTTT	TRBV7-9	TRBJ1-1	few	.
CASSTPGYEQFF	TGTGCCAGCAGTACACCAGGGTATGAGCAGTTCTTC	TRBV12-3/TRBV12-4	TRBJ2-1	.	.
CAITLRADYGYTF	TGTGCCATCACCCTCAGGGCAGACTATGGCTACACCTTC	TRBV10-3	TRBJ1-2	.	.
CASSHGLRSSYNEQFF	TGCGCCAGCAGCCACGGACTTCGAAGCTCCTACAATGAGCAGTTCTTC	TRBV5-1	TRBJ2-1	.	.
CASSNGPTSPLYEQYF	TGTGCCAGCAGTAATGGACCAACATCCCCTCTCTACGAGCAGTACTTC	TRBV6-1	TRBJ2-7	.	.
CSAIRRGVSIQETQYF	TGCAGTGCTATACGCAGAGGGGTTTCGATCCAAGAGACCCAGTACTTC	TRBV20-1	TRBJ2-5	.	.
CASMMTAKNIQYF	TGTGCCAGCATGATGACAGCCAAAAACATTCAGTACTTC	TRBV11-2	TRBJ2-4	few	.
CASSLALTGMVAKNIQYF	TGTGCCAGCAGCTTAGCCTTAACAGGGATGGTAGCCAAAAACATTCAGTACTTC	TRBV11-1	TRBJ2-4	.	.
CASSPAGERDTQYF	TGCGCCAGCAGCCCGGCGGGGGAAAGAGATACGCAGTATTTT	TRBV5-1	TRBJ2-3	.	TRBD2
CSASAQGSGANVLTF	TGCAGCGCATCCGCCCAGGGCTCTGGGGCCAACGTCCTGACTTTC	TRBV20-1	TRBJ2-6	few	.
CSASVAQETQYF	TGCAGTGCTAGTGTGGCTCAAGAGACCCAGTACTTC	TRBV20-1	TRBJ2-5	few	.